The 32 T cell receptor beta chains below all came from one sample that was sequenced in a study of blood T cell repertoires in COVID-19. The assay was immunoSEQ multiplex PCR, and TCRdb's table has in-frame clones only and misses some. This sample yields about 170,000 clones, of which about 86% are seen a single time; roughly 7% belongs to the top ten. Sequenced input: peripheral blood. The receptor source for this set is a woman older than 75 in a cohort sampled during active or convalescent COVID-19.

The chain has TRBV12-3 or TRBV12-4 and TRBJ1-5; tentative D call: TRBD1 (5 bases). Trimming pared 6 bases from V and 8 bases from J, leaving 11 bases between. The CDR3 loop spans 12 amino acids. In nucleotides, the CDR3 is TGTGCCAGCAGCCTAGGGGTGGAGCCCCAGCATTTT. It yields the protein CASSLGVEPQHF.

The V and J genes are TRBV25-1 and TRBJ1-1, with D perhaps matching TRBD1 (5 bases). Per the germline V gene, CDR1 is MGHDK and CDR2 is SYGVNS. This CDR3 has 15 residues. Trimming pared 1 base from V and 1 base from J, leaving 10 bases between. CDR3 bases: TGTGCCAGCAGTGAATGGGGCATGACGAACACTGAAGCTTTCTTT. Translating gives CASSEWGMTNTEAFF.

This clone turned up a few times. The rearrangement joins TRBV25-1 to TRBJ1-1; weak D call: TRBD1 (5 bases). With 3 bases removed from V and 7 bases from J, the gap between germline ends came to 15 bases. Germline loops: CDR1 MGHDK, CDR2 SYGVNS. This CDR3 spans 14 amino acids. CDR3 protein: CASSDSGRVVEAFF. The CDR3 DNA sequence: TGTGCCAGCAGTGACTCCGGCAGGGTGGTTGAAGCTTTCTTT.

The rearrangement joins TRBV6-1 to TRBJ2-7, with D maybe TRBD1 (5 bases). Germline lookup yields CDR1 MNHNS and CDR2 SASEGT. This CDR3 region has 15 residues. The ends were cut back, 3 bases at V and 2 bases at J, with 14 bases in the middle. The CDR3 region is CASSDGPGRPYEQYV. The CDR3 bases are TGTGCCAGCAGTGATGGGCCAGGGCGTCCCTACGAGCAGTACGTC.

The rearrangement joins TRBV19 to TRBJ1-1; 7 bases align to TRBD1. The CDR3 totals 15 residues. The V gene end was trimmed by 8 bases and the J gene end by 0 bases; junction bases not matched to a gene: 9. Germline values: CDR1 LNHDA, CDR2 SQIVND (reference sequence). The CDR3 here is CASQRNRGLNTEAFF. The CDR3 coding sequence is TGTGCCAGTCAACGTAACAGGGGCTTGAACACTGAAGCTTTCTTT.

The V gene is TRBV6-5, the J gene TRBJ1-6; possibly TRBD1 for D (6 bases). The CDR3 has 12 residues. The V end was cut by 6 bases, the J end by 10 bases, with 10 bases between. Germline values: CDR1 MNHEY, CDR2 SVGAGI. Here the CDR3 reads CASSLRGSPLHF. As DNA, the CDR3 is TGTGCCAGCAGCTTAAGGGGGTCACCCCTCCACTTT.

The CDR3 here is CASSATTGQGQPQHF. The CDR3 DNA sequence: TGTGCCAGCAGCGCAACTACAGGGCAGGGTCAGCCCCAGCATTTT. The chain recombines TRBV9 with TRBJ1-5; tentatively, D is TRBD1 (6 bases). Germline CDR1 is SGDLS and CDR2 is YYNGEE. V was pared by 3 bases and J by 6 bases, with 16 bases between. CDR3 length equals 15 residues.

The rearrangement links TRBV5-5 to TRBJ1-5; 9 bases line up with TRBD1. The germline V gene has CDR1 SGHKS and CDR2 YYEKEE (reference sequence). The CDR3 runs to 16 residues. The J segment lost 6 bases and the V segment lost 0 bases, leaving 7 bases of the junction unmatched. CDR3 DNA sequence: TGTGCCAGCAGCTTGGGGGGACAGGGTAACGGTCAGCCCCAGCATTTT. Residues: CASSLGGQGNGQPQHF.

The chain is built from TRBV11-2 and TRBJ1-2; 9 nucleotides agree with TRBD1. Germline V lookup: CDR1 SGHAT, CDR2 FQNNGV. Unmatched junction bases numbered 2, after V lost 5 bases and J lost 7 bases. This CDR3 contains 12 residues. CDR3: CASSRTGVGYTF. As DNA, the CDR3 is TGTGCCAGCAGCCGGACAGGGGTTGGCTACACCTTC.

The chain is built from TRBV15 and TRBJ1-2; 9 positions agree with TRBD1. The V gene's germline CDR1 is LNHNV and CDR2 YYDKDF (reference sequence). The CDR3 consists of 18 residues. Trimming at V came to 0 bases and at J to 6 bases, leaving 14 bases not matched to a gene. This chain's CDR3 is CATSRDAGQGKRRNGYTF. As DNA, the CDR3 is TGTGCCACCAGCAGAGATGCGGGACAGGGTAAAAGAAGGAATGGCTACACCTTC.

The chain uses TRBV20-1 and TRBJ1-5; D remains unclear. The CDR3 sequence is 11 residues long. The germline CDR1 and CDR2 sequences are DFQATT and SNEGSKA (reference sequence). V shed 4 bases and J shed 7 bases, with 8 bases lying between them. This CDR3 reads CSATAGQPQHF. DNA of the CDR3: TGCAGTGCTACAGCGGGCCAGCCCCAGCATTTT.

The rearrangement links TRBV30 to TRBJ1-5; D gene ambiguous. Trimming removed 2 bases from V and 0 bases from J, with 5 bases in between. Germline V gives CDR1 GTSNPN, CDR2 SVGIG (reference sequence). This CDR3 region has 13 residues. CDR3 nucleotide sequence: TGTGCCTGGAGTCAAAATAGCAATCAGCCCCAGCATTTT. Translated: CAWSQNSNQPQHF.

This CDR3 is CASSDDSWTYTGELFF. The CDR3 region has the DNA TGTGCCAGCAGCGATGACAGTTGGACCTACACCGGGGAGCTGTTTTTT. The rearrangement links TRBV5-8 to TRBJ2-2, with D perhaps matching TRBD1 (5 bases). This CDR3 has 16 amino acids. Germline lookup yields CDR1 SGHTS and CDR2 YDEGEE. Trimming removed 4 bases at V and 3 bases at J, with 16 bases between.

The chain employs TRBV4-1 and TRBJ1-4; 7 bases are shared with TRBD1. The V and J ends lost 2 bases and 0 bases, in that order; junction bases with no gene match: 6. The germline CDR1 and CDR2 sequences are MGHRA and YSYEKL. This CDR3 region has 17 residues. The CDR3 here is CASSQFDRAATNEKLFF. The CDR3 DNA follows: TGCGCCAGCAGCCAATTCGACAGGGCTGCAACTAATGAAAAACTGTTTTTT.

This clone was seen a single time. The chain recombines TRBV10-3 with TRBJ1-2, with D possibly being TRBD1 (5 bases). V lost 0 bases and J lost 5, with 10 bases in between. This CDR3 spans 14 amino acids. The germline CDR1 and CDR2 sequences are ENHRY and SYGVKD. The CDR3 reads CAISESRAKYGYTF. CDR3 nucleotide sequence: TGTGCCATCAGTGAGTCCAGGGCGAAATATGGCTACACCTTC.

This chain links TRBV5-1 with TRBJ2-2; 13 positions agree with TRBD2. Germline CDR1 is SGHRS and CDR2 is YFSETQ. This CDR3 spans 16 amino acids. The J segment lost 6 bases and the V segment lost 4 bases, leaving 6 bases of the junction unmatched. In nucleotides, the CDR3 is TGCGCCAGCAGCGCAAGACTAGCGGGGGGCCCCGGGGAGCTGTTTTTT. This sequence encodes CASSARLAGGPGELFF.

V gene TRBV19 combines with J gene TRBJ2-2, with TRBD1 identical over 8 bases. J gave up 6 bases and V 2 bases, and 14 bases lay outside the gene matches. The CDR3 totals 18 residues. Germline CDR1 is LNHDA and CDR2 is SQIVND (reference sequence). The CDR3 sequence is CASSILDRGVSRAGELFF. CDR3 in DNA: TGTGCCAGTAGTATATTAGACAGGGGAGTTAGTAGGGCCGGGGAGCTGTTTTTT.

The chain employs TRBV28 and TRBJ2-7; 8 positions match TRBD1. V trimming: 10 bases; J trimming: 1 base; junction bases outside the gene matches: 6. Germline CDR1 reads MDHEN; CDR2 reads SYDVKM. CDR3 length equals 13 residues. The CDR3 spells CATVTGGSYEQYF. CDR3 bases: TGTGCCACCGTAACAGGGGGATCCTACGAGCAGTACTTC. The full variable domain, with the rest looked up from reference TRBV28 and TRBJ2-7, is DVKVTQSSRYLVKRTGEKVFLECVQDMDHENMFWYRQDPGLGLRLIYFSYDVKMKEKGDIPEGYSVSREKKERFSLILESASTNQTSMYLCATVTGGSYEQYFGPGTRLTVT.

This clone was detected only a few times. The gene calls are TRBV11-3 and TRBJ1-4; 7 nucleotides agree with TRBD1. The CDR3 has 15 residues. Germline V gene lookup returns CDR1 SGHNT and CDR2 YENEEA. V lost 5 bases to trimming and J lost 2 bases; unmatched junction nucleotides: 5. CDR3 DNA sequence: TGTGCCAGCAGCGAGTACAGGGGCACTAATGAAAAACTGTTTTTT. It codes for CASSEYRGTNEKLFF. Full variable domain (outside the CDR3, taken from reference TRBV11-3 and TRBJ1-4): EAGVVQSPRYKIIEKKQPVAFWCNPISGHNTLYWYLQNLGQGPELLIRYENEEAVDDSQLPKDRFSAERLKGVDSTLKIQPAELGDSAVYLCASSEYRGTNEKLFFGSGTQLSVL.

This sequence joins TRBV7-2 and TRBJ2-1; 12 nucleotides agree with TRBD2. J gave up 0 bases and V 5 bases, and 8 bases lay outside the gene matches. The CDR3 sequence is 18 residues long. CDR1 SGHTA and CDR2 FQGNSA come from the germline V gene. The CDR3 here is CASSPRRTSGDSYNEQFF. DNA for the CDR3: TGTGCCAGCAGCCCTAGGAGGACTAGCGGGGACTCCTACAATGAGCAGTTCTTC.

This clone was recorded a few times. The chain joins TRBV7-9 to TRBJ2-5, with a possible D match to TRBD2 (6 bases). CDR3 size: 18 residues. The germline V and J ends were trimmed by 4 bases and 0 bases, with 21 bases remaining between them. Per germline, CDR1 SEHNR and CDR2 FQNEAQ (reference sequence). This CDR3 reads CASSSIWVRGRYQETQYF. In DNA, the CDR3 is TGTGCCAGCAGCTCGATCTGGGTGCGGGGACGGTACCAAGAGACCCAGTACTTC.

A few counts support this clone. V and J are TRBV6-5 and TRBJ1-5; 9 bases line up with TRBD1. Trimming cost V 7 bases and J 4 bases; bases outside gene matches: 8. Germline V gene data show CDR1 as MNHEY and CDR2 as SVGAGI. The CDR3 is 15 amino acids. CDR3 nucleotide sequence: TGTGCCAGCATCCCTACAGGGGGCTCAAATCAGCCCCAGCATTTT. Encoded protein: CASIPTGGSNQPQHF.

This chain connects TRBV19 to TRBJ1-2, with D unresolved. Germline V lookup: CDR1 LNHDA, CDR2 SQIVND (reference sequence). V lost 7 bases and J 0 bases, leaving 15 bases between the germline ends. The CDR3 consists of 15 residues. The CDR3 bases are TGTGCCAGTACCCGCGGGCGGTCAGCTAACTATGGCTACACCTTC. Translation gives CASTRGRSANYGYTF.

This clone occurred once. One end of the junction varies from germline; a read error may be responsible. The genes are TRBV18 and TRBJ2-1; no definite D call. Germline loops: CDR1 KGHSH, CDR2 LQKENI. The length of the CDR3 is 16 residues. The CDR3 spells CASSPPLGLSYNEQFF. The CDR3 DNA follows: TGTGCCAGCTCCCCACCCCTAGGTCTATCTTACAATGAGCAGTTCTTC. Drawing the rest from reference TRBV18 and TRBJ2-1, the complete variable domain is NAGVMQNPRHLVRRRGQEARLRCSPMKGHSHVYWYRQLPEEGLKFMVYLQKENIIDESGMPKERFSAEFPKEGPSILRIQQVVRGDSAAYFCASSPPLGLSYNEQFFGPGTRLTVL.

The genes are TRBV24-1 and TRBJ2-5, with unresolved D. V was trimmed by 1 base and J by 1 base, leaving 6 bases between them. This CDR3 region has 14 residues. The V gene's germline CDR1 is KGHDR and CDR2 SFDVKD. The CDR3: CATSDFYSQETQYF. DNA for the CDR3: TGTGCCACCAGTGATTTTTACAGCCAAGAGACCCAGTACTTC.

Here the CDR3 reads CASSEGREWSYEQYV. CDR3 bases: TGTGCCAGCAGTGAGGGGAGGGAGTGGTCCTACGAGCAGTACGTC. The chain uses TRBV6-1 and TRBJ2-7; 7 nucleotides agree with TRBD2. This CDR3 is 15 amino acids long. Trimming cost V 3 bases and J 1 base; bases outside gene matches: 6. Looked up from germline, CDR1 is MNHNS and CDR2 is SASEGT.

V and J are TRBV29-1 and TRBJ2-7; 9 bases align to TRBD1. The V and J ends lost 5 bases and 12 bases, in that order; junction bases with no gene match: 11. Per the germline V gene, CDR1 is SQVTM and CDR2 is ANQGSEA. CDR3 size: 12 residues. In DNA form, the CDR3 reads TGCAGCGTTTGGGGACAGGGTAAAGATCCGTACTTC. This codes for CSVWGQGKDPYF.

This clone was recorded only once. V is TRBV5-1 and J is TRBJ1-6, with a weak D call TRBD1 (6 bases). There are 17 residues in the CDR3. CDR1 is SGHRS, CDR2 YFSETQ, per germline. V was trimmed by 4 bases and J by 5 bases, leaving 19 bases between them. The CDR3, as DNA: TGCGCCAGCAGCCAAAACCTACAGGGAGTGAATAATTCACCCCTCCACTTT. Its translation: CASSQNLQGVNNSPLHF.

V usage is TRBV28 and J usage is TRBJ1-3; D gene unclear. The CDR3 totals 15 residues. Germline V gene data show CDR1 as MDHEN and CDR2 as SYDVKM. V lost 6 bases, J lost 4 bases, and 16 bases lay in between. The CDR3 DNA reads as TGTGCCAGCAGCTACAATACCCTAGAGGGAAACACCATATATTTT. As protein: CASSYNTLEGNTIYF.

The chain uses TRBV5-4 and TRBJ2-4; TRBD2 matches 8 bases. Germline lookup yields CDR1 SGHNT and CDR2 YYREEE (reference sequence). The CDR3 is made up of 15 amino acids. Trimming cost V 4 bases and J 8 bases; bases outside gene matches: 11. Written as DNA, the CDR3 is TGTGCCAGCAGCCCCGGGAGGGCGACTGGGGACATTCAGTACTTC. This sequence encodes CASSPGRATGDIQYF.

This clone was counted a single time. CDR3 DNA: TGTGCCAGCAGCCCCCTCGGAGCGGGGGGGCCGGTTGGAGAGCAGTTCTTC. Translated, it gives CASSPLGAGGPVGEQFF. The chain combines TRBV11-2 with TRBJ2-1, with 10 bases aligning to TRBD2. The CDR3 has 17 residues. Germline-derived CDR1 and CDR2 are SGHAT and FQNNGV. The trim removed 5 bases at V and 10 bases at J, leaving 17 bases unmatched.

The chain employs TRBV5-4 and TRBJ1-6; 11 bases are shared with TRBD1. Germline V gene sequence: CDR1 SGHNT, CDR2 YYREEE (reference sequence). J lost 9 bases, V lost 4 bases, and 12 bases had no gene match. The CDR3 spans 17 residues. Written as DNA, the CDR3 is TGTGCCAGCAGCCCCGGGACAGGGGGTGGAATGAGTTCACCCCTCCACTTT. Amino acids: CASSPGTGGGMSSPLHF. Filled out from reference TRBV5-4 and TRBJ1-6, the complete variable domain reads ETGVTQSPTHLIKTRGQQVTLRCSSQSGHNTVSWYQQALGQGPQFIFQYYREEENGRGNFPPRFSGLQFPNYSSELNVNALELDDSALYLCASSPGTGGGMSSPLHFGNGTRLTVT.